This T cell receptor beta chain appears in the sequencing data of a study of blood T cell repertoires in COVID-19. Across the study: T cells, B-cell-depleted T cells, or PBMCs provided the cDNA or gDNA that served as material.

Germline V CDR1 and CDR2: MNHEY, SMNVEV (reference sequence). The CDR3 has 14 amino acids. V lost 8 bases, J lost 2 bases, and 7 bases stayed unmatched. As processed by the authors: The assay estimated nucleated cells by amplifying reference gene primers. TCRdb's table, derived via immunoSEQ multiplex PCR, lists solely in-frame clones and lacks some. That table supplies the V and J calls and clone size; D and trimming were determined from the DNA. Of about 69,000 clones in the sample, approximately 80% were seen once. The chain joins TRBV27 to TRBJ2-3, with TRBD2 matching 7 bases. This TCR was sampled from a woman older than 75 with acute or convalescent COVID-19. Sequencing was carried out using peripheral blood. This CDR3 is CASRASGITDTQYF. CDR3 DNA sequence: TGTGCCAGCCGTGCTAGCGGAATCACAGATACGCAGTATTTT.